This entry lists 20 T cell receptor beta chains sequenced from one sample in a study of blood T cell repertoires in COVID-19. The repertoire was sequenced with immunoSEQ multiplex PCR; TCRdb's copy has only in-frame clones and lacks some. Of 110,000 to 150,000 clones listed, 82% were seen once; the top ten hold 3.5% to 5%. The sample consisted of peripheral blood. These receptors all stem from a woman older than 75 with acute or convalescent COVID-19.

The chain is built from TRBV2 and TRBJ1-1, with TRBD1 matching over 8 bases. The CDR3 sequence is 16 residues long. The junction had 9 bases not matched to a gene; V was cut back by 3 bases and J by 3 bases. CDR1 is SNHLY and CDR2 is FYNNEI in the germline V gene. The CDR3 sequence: CASSEGQGARDTEAFF. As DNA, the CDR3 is TGTGCCAGCAGTGAGGGGCAGGGGGCGCGGGACACTGAAGCTTTCTTT.

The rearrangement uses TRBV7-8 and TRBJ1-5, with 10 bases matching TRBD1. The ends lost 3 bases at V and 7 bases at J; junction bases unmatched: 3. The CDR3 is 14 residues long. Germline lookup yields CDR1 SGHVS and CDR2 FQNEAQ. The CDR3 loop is CASSLDRGGQPQHF. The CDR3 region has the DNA TGTGCCAGCAGCTTGGACAGGGGGGGCCAGCCCCAGCATTTT. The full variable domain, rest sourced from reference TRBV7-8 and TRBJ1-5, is GAGVSQSPRYKVAKRGQDVALRCDPISGHVSLFWYQQALGQGPEFLTYFQNEAQLDKSGLPSDRFFAERPEGSVSTLKIQRTQQEDSAVYLCASSLDRGGQPQHFGDGTRLSIL.

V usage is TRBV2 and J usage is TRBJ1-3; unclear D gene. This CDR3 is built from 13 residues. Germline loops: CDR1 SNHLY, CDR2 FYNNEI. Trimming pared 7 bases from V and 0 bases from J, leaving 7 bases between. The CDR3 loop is CASITDSGNTIYF. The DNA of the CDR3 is TGTGCCAGCATCACAGACTCTGGAAACACCATATATTTT.

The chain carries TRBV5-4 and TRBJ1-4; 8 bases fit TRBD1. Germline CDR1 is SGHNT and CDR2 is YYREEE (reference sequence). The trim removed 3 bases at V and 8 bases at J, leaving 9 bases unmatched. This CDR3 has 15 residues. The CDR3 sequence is CASSYGTGGEEKLFF. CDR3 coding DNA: TGTGCCAGCAGCTACGGAACAGGGGGAGAGGAAAAACTGTTTTTT.

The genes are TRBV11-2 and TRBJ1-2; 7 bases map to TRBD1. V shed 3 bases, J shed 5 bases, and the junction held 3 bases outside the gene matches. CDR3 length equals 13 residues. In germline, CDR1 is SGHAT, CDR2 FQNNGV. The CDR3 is CASSFGRGYGYTF. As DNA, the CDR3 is TGTGCCAGCAGCTTCGGCAGGGGGTATGGCTACACCTTC.

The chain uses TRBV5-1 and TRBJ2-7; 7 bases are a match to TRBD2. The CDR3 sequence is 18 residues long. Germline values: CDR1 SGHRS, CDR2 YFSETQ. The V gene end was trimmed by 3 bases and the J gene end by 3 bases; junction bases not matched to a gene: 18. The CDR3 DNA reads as TGCGCCAGCAGCTGGAGGATAGCGGGTGGAAGGGATAACTACGAGCAGTACTTC. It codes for CASSWRIAGGRDNYEQYF.

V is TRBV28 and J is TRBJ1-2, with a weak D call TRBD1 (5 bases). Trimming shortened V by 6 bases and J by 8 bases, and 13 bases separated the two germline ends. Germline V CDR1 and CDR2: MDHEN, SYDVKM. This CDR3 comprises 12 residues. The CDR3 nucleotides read TGTGCCAGCAGCTCCCAGGGTCGGGGCTACACCTTC. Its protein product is CASSSQGRGYTF.

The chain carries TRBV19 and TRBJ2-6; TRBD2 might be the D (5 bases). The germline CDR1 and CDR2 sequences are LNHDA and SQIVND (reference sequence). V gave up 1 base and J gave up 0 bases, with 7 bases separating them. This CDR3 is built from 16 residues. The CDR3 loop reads CASSIGRTSGANVLTF. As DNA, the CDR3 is TGTGCCAGTAGTATAGGGAGGACCTCTGGGGCCAACGTCCTGACTTTC.

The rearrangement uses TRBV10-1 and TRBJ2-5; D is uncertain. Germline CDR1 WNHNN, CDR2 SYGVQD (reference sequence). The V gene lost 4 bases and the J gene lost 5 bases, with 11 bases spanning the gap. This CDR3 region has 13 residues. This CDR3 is CASSARPGETQYF. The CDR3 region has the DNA TGCGCCAGCAGTGCACGGCCCGGGGAGACCCAGTACTTC.

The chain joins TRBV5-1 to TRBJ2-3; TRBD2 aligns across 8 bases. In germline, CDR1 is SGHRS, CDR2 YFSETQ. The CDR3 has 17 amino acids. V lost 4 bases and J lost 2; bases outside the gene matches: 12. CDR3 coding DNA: TGCGCCAGCAGCCCCGGAGGAAGCGGGGGTTCCACAGATACGCAGTATTTT. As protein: CASSPGGSGGSTDTQYF.

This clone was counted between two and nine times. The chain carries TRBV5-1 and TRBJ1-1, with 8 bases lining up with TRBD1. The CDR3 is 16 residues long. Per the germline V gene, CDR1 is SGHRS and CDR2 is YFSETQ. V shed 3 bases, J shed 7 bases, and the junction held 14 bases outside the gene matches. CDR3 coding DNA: TGCGCCAGCAGCTGGGGACAGGCAGGCCCCGGCAGTGAAGCTTTCTTT. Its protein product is CASSWGQAGPGSEAFF.

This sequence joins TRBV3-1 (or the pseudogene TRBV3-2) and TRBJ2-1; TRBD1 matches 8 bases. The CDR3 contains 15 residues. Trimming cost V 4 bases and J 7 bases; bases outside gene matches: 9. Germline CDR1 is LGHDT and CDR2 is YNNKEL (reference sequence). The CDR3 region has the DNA TGTGCCAGCAGCCGGGGGACAGGTCTCGGGAATGAGCAGTTCTTC. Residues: CASSRGTGLGNEQFF.

CDR3 DNA: TGTGCCAGCACCAAAGGGGGCGCGGGGGAAAAACTGTTTTTT. Protein product: CASTKGGAGEKLFF. V is TRBV3-1 (or the pseudogene TRBV3-2) and J is TRBJ1-4; 7 bases match TRBD1. The CDR3 runs to 14 residues. The V gene's germline CDR1 is LGHDT and CDR2 YNNKEL (reference sequence). V shed 7 bases and J 8 bases; nucleotides not matched to a gene: 10.

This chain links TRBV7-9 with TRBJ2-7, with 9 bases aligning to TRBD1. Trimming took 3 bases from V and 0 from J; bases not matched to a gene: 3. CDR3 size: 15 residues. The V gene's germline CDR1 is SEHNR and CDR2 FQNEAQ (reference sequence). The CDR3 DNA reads TGTGCCAGCAGCTTCGGACAGGGGATCTCCTACGAGCAGTACTTC. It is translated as CASSFGQGISYEQYF. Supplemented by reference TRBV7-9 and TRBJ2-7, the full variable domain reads DTGVSQNPRHKITKRGQNVTFRCDPISEHNRLYWYRQTLGQGPEFLTYFQNEAQLEKSRLLSDRFSAERPKGSFSTLEIQRTEQGDSAMYLCASSFGQGISYEQYFGPGTRLTVT.

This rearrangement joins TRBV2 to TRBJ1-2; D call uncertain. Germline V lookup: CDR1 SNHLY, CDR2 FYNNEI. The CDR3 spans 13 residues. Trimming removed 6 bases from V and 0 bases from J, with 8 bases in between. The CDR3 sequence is CASSPGPNYGYTF. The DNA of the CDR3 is TGTGCCAGCAGCCCAGGTCCTAACTATGGCTACACCTTC.

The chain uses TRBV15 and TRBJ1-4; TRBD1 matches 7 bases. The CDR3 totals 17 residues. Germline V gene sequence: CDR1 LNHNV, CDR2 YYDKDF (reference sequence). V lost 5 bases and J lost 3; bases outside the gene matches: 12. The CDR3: CATSPSGGFSANEKLFF. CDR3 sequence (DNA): TGTGCCACCAGCCCTTCAGGGGGTTTTTCGGCTAATGAAAAACTGTTTTTT.

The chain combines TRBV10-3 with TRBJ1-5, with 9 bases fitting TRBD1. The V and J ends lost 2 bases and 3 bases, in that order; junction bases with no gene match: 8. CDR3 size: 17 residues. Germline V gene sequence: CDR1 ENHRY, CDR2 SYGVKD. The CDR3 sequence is CAISEQDRGSDNQPQHF. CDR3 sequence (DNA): TGTGCCATCAGTGAGCAGGACAGGGGATCGGACAATCAGCCCCAGCATTTT.

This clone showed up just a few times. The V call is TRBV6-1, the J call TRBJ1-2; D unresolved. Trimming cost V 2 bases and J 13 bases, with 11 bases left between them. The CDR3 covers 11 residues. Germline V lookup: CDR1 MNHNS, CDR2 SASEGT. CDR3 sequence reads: CASSERAGGTF. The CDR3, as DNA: TGTGCCAGCAGTGAAAGGGCCGGAGGCACCTTC.

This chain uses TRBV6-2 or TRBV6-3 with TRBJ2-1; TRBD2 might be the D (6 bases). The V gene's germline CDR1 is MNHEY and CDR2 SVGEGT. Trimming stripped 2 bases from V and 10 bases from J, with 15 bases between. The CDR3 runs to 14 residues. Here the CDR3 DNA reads TGTGCCAGCAGTTACAGGAGGGATGGAGGGGAGCAGTTCTTC. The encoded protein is CASSYRRDGGEQFF.

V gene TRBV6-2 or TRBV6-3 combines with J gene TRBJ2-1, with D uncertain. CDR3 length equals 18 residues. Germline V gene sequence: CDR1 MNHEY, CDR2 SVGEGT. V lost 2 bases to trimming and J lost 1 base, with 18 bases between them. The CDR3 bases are TGTGCCAGCAGTTACGCCATCTCACGGGTTAGGTCCTACAATGAGCAGTTCTTC. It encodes CASSYAISRVRSYNEQFF.